These T cell receptor beta chains were read from a single sample in a study of cytotoxic CD8 clonotypes in ibrutinib-treated CLL. Only in-frame clones appear in the TCRdb table, and some are missing; sequencing was by immunoSEQ multiplex PCR. There are some 200,000 clones in the sample; roughly three quarters occur only once, and roughly 5.8% lies in the top ten. Sequenced here: PBMCs, sampled after 12 months of ibrutinib treatment. Receptors were obtained from a human donor with chronic lymphocytic leukemia. The CDR3 runs from the conserved cysteine through the conserved F or W. The D gene is left open where the match is weak. Rows give clone size only sometimes, using once, few, many, or a class for an expanded clone.

j_call | clone_size | d_call | v_call | cdr3_aa | cdr3_nt
TRBJ2-7 | once | NA | TRBV11-1 | CASSLETVSYEQYF | TGTGCCAGCAGCTTAGAGACAGTCTCCTACGAGCAGTACTTC
TRBJ2-3 | NA | TRBD1 | TRBV9 | CASSERQGAIDTQYF | TGTGCCAGCAGCGAAAGGCAGGGGGCAATAGATACGCAGTATTTT
TRBJ2-3 | NA | TRBD2 | TRBV7-6 | CASSPSGGPRDTQYF | TGTGCCAGCAGCCCCTCGGGAGGTCCTCGGGATACGCAGTATTTT
TRBJ1-1 | NA | NA | TRBV6-5 | CASSYSANTEAFF | TGTGCCAGCAGTTACTCAGCGAACACTGAAGCTTTCTTT
TRBJ1-1 | few | NA | TRBV29-1 | CSVLRDTFSTEAFF | TGCAGCGTTCTCCGGGACACCTTTAGCACTGAAGCTTTCTTT
TRBJ2-3 | NA | TRBD1 | TRBV18 | CASSPDQGADTQYF | TGTGCCAGCTCACCTGACCAGGGGGCAGATACGCAGTATTTT
TRBJ1-5 | NA | TRBD1 | TRBV18 | CASSPDRDQPQHF | TGTGCCAGCTCACCGGACAGGGATCAGCCCCAGCATTTT
TRBJ2-7 | many | NA | TRBV4-3 | CASSQDSLSYEQYF | TGCGCCAGCAGCCAAGACAGCCTCTCCTACGAGCAGTACTTC
TRBJ2-1 | NA | NA | TRBV5-1 | CASSLVPGDNEQFF | TGCGCCAGCAGCTTGGTTCCGGGAGACAATGAGCAGTTCTTC
TRBJ1-6 | NA | TRBD1 | TRBV30 | CAWSTTGGGSPLHF | TGTGCCTGGTCAACGACAGGGGGTGGCTCACCCCTCCACTTT
TRBJ2-7 | NA | NA | TRBV5-1 | CASSPTTGTPRYEQYF | TGCGCCAGCAGCCCGACTACCGGGACCCCTAGATACGAGCAGTACTTC
TRBJ2-7 | NA | NA | TRBV10-3 | CAISEYYEQYF | TGTGCCATCAGTGAGTATTACGAGCAGTACTTC
TRBJ2-7 | NA | NA | TRBV7-9 | CASSARGGNEQYF | TGTGCCAGCAGCGCCCGAGGGGGGAACGAGCAGTACTTC
TRBJ2-1 | NA | NA | TRBV9 | CASSVGTGSLAESSYNEQFF | TGTGCCAGCAGCGTAGGGACAGGGAGCCTAGCGGAGAGCTCCTACAATGAGCAGTTCTTC
TRBJ1-1 | NA | TRBD1 | TRBV30 | CACVSGGTEAFF | TGTGCCTGTGTCTCAGGGGGCACTGAAGCTTTCTTT
TRBJ1-5 | few | NA | TRBV7-3 | CASGPGSGNQPQHF | TGTGCCAGCGGGCCGGGTTCGGGCAATCAGCCCCAGCATTTT
TRBJ1-1 | NA | NA | TRBV12-5 | CASGLGGNTEAFF | TGTGCTAGTGGTCTCGGGGGGAACACTGAAGCTTTCTTT
TRBJ1-1 | few | NA | TRBV18 | CASSPQYMNTEAFF | TGTGCCAGCTCACCACAATACATGAACACTGAAGCTTTCTTT
TRBJ1-4 | few | NA | TRBV7-9 | CASSRGPTNEKLFF | TGTGCCAGCAGCCGGGGTCCCACTAATGAAAAACTGTTTTTT
TRBJ2-7 | NA | NA | TRBV28 | CASIPGTGTYEQYF | TGTGCCAGCATTCCAGGAACAGGGACCTACGAGCAGTACTTC
TRBJ2-7 | NA | TRBD1 | TRBV7-8 | CASSLTGVPEQYF | TGTGCCAGCAGCTTAACAGGGGTCCCCGAGCAGTACTTC
TRBJ2-5 | NA | NA | TRBV5-1 | CASSQHGGLFQETQYF | TGCGCCAGCAGCCAACATGGGGGTTTATTCCAAGAGACCCAGTACTTC
TRBJ2-1 | few | NA | TRBV4-3 | CASSQEFSLNEQFF | TGCGCCAGCAGCCAAGAATTCTCCCTGAATGAGCAGTTCTTC
TRBJ2-7 | few | NA | TRBV7-2 | CASSHYYEQYF | TGTGCCAGCAGCCACTACTACGAGCAGTACTTC
TRBJ1-1 | few | TRBD1 | TRBV27 | CASRGTGGLLNTEAFF | TGTGCCAGCAGAGGGACAGGGGGCCTTTTGAACACTGAAGCTTTCTTT
TRBJ1-1 | NA | NA | TRBV6-5 | CASRLGDRMVTEAFF | TGTGCCAGCAGGCTTGGGGATAGGATGGTCACTGAAGCTTTCTTT
TRBJ2-1 | NA | TRBD2 | TRBV4-2 | CASSQGPSGGDNEQFF | TGTGCCAGCAGCCAAGGACCTAGCGGGGGGGACAATGAGCAGTTCTTC
TRBJ1-4 | once | NA | TRBV9 | CASSVLRNRPEKLFF | TGTGCCAGCAGCGTACTTAGAAACAGGCCTGAAAAACTGTTTTTT
TRBJ1-1 | NA | NA | TRBV7-9 | CASSQVANTEAFF | TGTGCCAGCAGCCAGGTCGCGAACACTGAAGCTTTCTTT
TRBJ2-7 | NA | TRBD1 | TRBV7-8 | CASSLDWTGSTSYEQYF | TGTGCCAGCAGCTTGGACTGGACAGGGAGTACGTCCTACGAGCAGTACTTC
TRBJ2-2 | NA | NA | TRBV4-3 | CASSQAPGNTGELFF | TGCGCCAGCAGCCAAGCCCCAGGGAACACCGGGGAGCTGTTTTTT